These 15 T cell receptor beta chains share one sample of origin, sequenced in a study of neoadjuvant anti-PD-1 for oral cavity cancer. Sequenced by immunoSEQ multiplex PCR; TCRdb stores in-frame clones only, minus some. The sample carries roughly 14,000 clones, 70% to 75% recorded once. Indicated time point: after neoadjuvant nivolumab, at surgical resection. The material was PBMCs, obtained after nivolumab (anti-PD-1) treatment. Receptors originate from a person aged 40-85 years with oral cavity squamous cell carcinoma.

This clone came up a few times. The chain links TRBV7-8 to TRBJ1-2; D is perhaps TRBD1 (6 bases). This CDR3 contains 14 residues. The V gene's germline CDR1 is SGHVS and CDR2 FQNEAQ. V was pared by 5 bases and J by 4 bases, with 14 bases between. CDR3 coding DNA: TGTGCCAGCAGCCCACGACAGGAGAGCTATGGCTACACCTTC. Its protein product is CASSPRQESYGYTF.

Only one count was recorded for this clone. This chain links TRBV7-9 with TRBJ2-5, with 7 bases aligning to TRBD1. This CDR3 spans 16 amino acids. Germline V gene sequence: CDR1 SEHNR, CDR2 FQNEAQ (reference sequence). The J segment lost 2 bases and the V segment lost 5 bases, leaving 11 bases of the junction unmatched. CDR3: CASSARTGRGQETQYF. The CDR3 DNA is TGTGCCAGCAGCGCCCGGACAGGCCGAGGGCAAGAGACCCAGTACTTC.

This chain joins TRBV4-1 and TRBJ1-3; D unresolved. Germline V CDR1 and CDR2: MGHRA, YSYEKL. V lost 1 base, J lost 6 bases, and 10 bases lay in between. This CDR3 comprises 14 residues. CDR3 in amino acids: CASSQGQLENTIYF. The CDR3 DNA is TGCGCCAGCAGCCAAGGGCAGTTAGAAAACACCATATATTTT.

This clone was picked up a small number of times. The CDR3 nucleotides are TGTGCCAGCAGTTACTCTGGACAGACCCAAGAGACCCAGTACTTC. Translating gives CASSYSGQTQETQYF. This chain connects TRBV6-5 to TRBJ2-5; possibly TRBD1 for D (6 bases). The germline gives CDR1 MNHEY, CDR2 SVGAGI. V gave up 0 bases and J gave up 1 base, with 9 bases separating them. This CDR3 is 15 amino acids long.

The chain joins TRBV4-1 to TRBJ2-1; the D gene is possibly TRBD2 (5 bases). The CDR3 runs 16 residues. Germline CDR1 MGHRA, CDR2 YSYEKL. Trimming took off 3 bases at V and 6 bases at J, with 18 bases between the two ends. CDR3 loop: CASSQKYGGVGNEQFF. The CDR3 DNA sequence: TGCGCCAGCAGCCAGAAATATGGAGGAGTGGGCAATGAGCAGTTCTTC.

The J gene is TRBJ2-1, the V gene TRBV5-4, with TRBD1 matching over 8 bases. The germline V gene has CDR1 SGHNT and CDR2 YYREEE (reference sequence). The CDR3 runs to 15 residues. With V trimmed by 3 bases and J by 2 bases, 4 bases remained unmatched. The CDR3 protein is CASSYGQGPYNEQFF. CDR3 bases: TGTGCCAGCAGCTACGGACAGGGCCCCTACAATGAGCAGTTCTTC.

In its sample, this clone was seen once. The chain employs TRBV5-1 and TRBJ1-1; the D is unclear. V was clipped by 0 bases and J by 1 base, with 7 bases between them. CDR1 SGHRS and CDR2 YFSETQ come from the germline V gene. The CDR3 loop spans 14 amino acids. The CDR3 reads CASSLDRTNTEAFF. In DNA, the CDR3 is TGCGCCAGCAGCTTGGACCGAACGAACACTGAAGCTTTCTTT.

The chain is built from TRBV4-1 and TRBJ2-7; 9 bases line up with TRBD2. There are 13 residues in the CDR3. The junction had 7 bases not matched to a gene; V was cut back by 4 bases and J by 9 bases. Germline lookup yields CDR1 MGHRA and CDR2 YSYEKL. This CDR3 reads CASSLEREAGQYF. The CDR3 DNA reads as TGCGCCAGCAGCCTTGAGCGGGAGGCTGGGCAGTACTTC.

V gene TRBV6-5 combines with J gene TRBJ1-5; 7 positions match TRBD1. The germline V gene has CDR1 MNHEY and CDR2 SVGAGI. Trimming cost V 6 bases and J 0 bases; bases outside gene matches: 5. The CDR3 is made up of 15 amino acids. The CDR3 region has the DNA TGTGCCAGCAGGGGGACAGAATATAGCAATCAGCCCCAGCATTTT. It translates to CASRGTEYSNQPQHF.

Only one count was recorded for this clone. This chain joins TRBV27 and TRBJ1-4, with 10 bases fitting TRBD1. This CDR3 comprises 13 residues. Losses at the gene ends were 7 bases for V and 8 bases for J; bases not matched to a gene: 4. CDR1 MNHEY and CDR2 SMNVEV come from the germline V gene (reference sequence). CDR3 coding DNA: TGTGCCAGCACCCGGACAGGGGGGGAAAAACTGTTTTTT. Encoded protein: CASTRTGGEKLFF.

This rearrangement joins TRBV7-8 to TRBJ2-3, with unresolved D. CDR1 and CDR2 from the germline V gene are SGHVS and FQNEAQ. The CDR3 runs 14 residues. The V gene lost 1 base and the J gene lost 2 bases, with 7 bases spanning the gap. Written as DNA, the CDR3 is TGTGCCAGCAGCTTAGAACGGATCACAGATACGCAGTATTTT. Encoded protein: CASSLERITDTQYF.

V is TRBV6-5 and J is TRBJ2-3; D is perhaps TRBD2 (5 bases). The CDR3 is made up of 14 amino acids. V was shortened by 5 bases and J by 0 bases, with 9 bases between the two germline ends. Germline lookup yields CDR1 MNHEY and CDR2 SVGAGI. The CDR3 sequence: CASSPAASTDTQYF. CDR3 coding DNA: TGTGCCAGCAGTCCAGCGGCTAGCACAGATACGCAGTATTTT.

This clone was recorded a few times. The V call is TRBV5-1, the J call TRBJ2-7; TRBD2 agrees at 9 bases. The CDR3 length is 15 residues. V was pared by 0 bases and J by 3 bases, with 4 bases of the junction left unmatched. The germline V gene encodes CDR1 SGHRS and CDR2 YFSETQ. The CDR3 spells CASSLGAGGVYEQYF. DNA for the CDR3: TGCGCCAGCAGCTTGGGTGCGGGAGGGGTCTACGAGCAGTACTTC.

This clone has just a few counts. The chain combines TRBV5-1 with TRBJ1-2; 7 nucleotides match TRBD1. Looked up from germline, CDR1 is SGHRS and CDR2 is YFSETQ. With 5 bases clipped from V and 2 bases from J, the junction kept 3 bases outside the gene matches. This CDR3 is 13 amino acids long. The CDR3 sequence: CASRLTGNYGYTF. CDR3 sequence (DNA): TGCGCCAGCAGACTGACAGGGAACTATGGCTACACCTTC.

This clone was counted between two and nine times. V usage is TRBV28 and J usage is TRBJ2-4; D may be TRBD2 (5 bases). From germline, CDR1 is MDHEN and CDR2 SYDVKM. Trimming left V 3 bases short and J 6 bases short, with 9 bases between. The CDR3 is 13 residues long. The CDR3: CASSFQAGNIQYF. The CDR3 nucleotides read TGTGCCAGCAGTTTTCAGGCGGGAAACATTCAGTACTTC.